This T cell receptor beta chain derives from a study of OX40 agonist ivuxolimab in advanced cancers. Whole-study context: Six ivuxolimab dose levels, 0.01 to 10 mg/kg, were given intravenously every 2 weeks. Points from the study as a whole: Clonal expansion in partial responders at 0.1-3.0 mg/kg ranked among the lowest.

Clones were read by immunoSEQ multiplex PCR, and TCRdb kept only the in-frame ones, dropping some. The sample contains approximately 33,000 clones, more than 85% of which appear only once. As concerns this clone: Its cognate antigen is unknown.

The germline V gene has CDR1 PRHDT and CDR2 FYEKMQ (reference sequence). The CDR3 sequence is 15 residues long. J lost 5 bases, V lost 5 bases, and 8 bases had no gene match. This chain links TRBV13 with TRBJ2-3; 9 bases are a match to TRBD2. The receptor comes from an adult with an advanced solid tumor such as melanoma, head and neck, liver or kidney cancer. The source material was CD4+ or CD8+ T cells sorted from blood, sampled in a trial of the OX40 agonist ivuxolimab. CDR3 loop: CASSPRRGGIDTQYF. Written as DNA, the CDR3 is TGTGCCAGCAGCCCTCGGCGGGGGGGCATAGATACGCAGTATTTT.